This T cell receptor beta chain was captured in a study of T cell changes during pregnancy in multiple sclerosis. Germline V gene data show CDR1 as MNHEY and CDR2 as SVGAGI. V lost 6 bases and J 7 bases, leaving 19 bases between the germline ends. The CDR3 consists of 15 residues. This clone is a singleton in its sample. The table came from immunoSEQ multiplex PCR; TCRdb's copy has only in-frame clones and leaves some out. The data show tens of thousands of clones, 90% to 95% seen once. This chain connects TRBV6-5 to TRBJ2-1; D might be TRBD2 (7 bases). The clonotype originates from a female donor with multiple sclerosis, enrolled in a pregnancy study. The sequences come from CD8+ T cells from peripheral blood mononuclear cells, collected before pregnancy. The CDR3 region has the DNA TGTGCCAGCAGCCCCCGCTGGGGGAGGGGGAATGAGCAGTTCTTC. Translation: CASSPRWGRGNEQFF.